This paragraph reports one TCR beta chain. The antigen this receptor binds is unknown. No base qualities exist here, and no much larger clone lies one base off it. The library was prepared using the immunoSEQ multiplex PCR assay. For the multiplex PCR, a mixture combining 60 forward primers for TCR Vbeta segments and 13 reverse primers for TCR Jbeta segments was used. Amplification of the CDR3 region of rearranged TCR beta genes was performed with a multiplex PCR assay on genomic DNA. On the Illumina HiSeq System, the amplified TCR beta libraries were sequenced as 87-base-pair reads. Per the source publication's procedure: Across the 640 or so repertoires, a later analysis counted tens of millions of unique TCR beta chains, 9.5 million to 12 million of which were shared by at least two donors. A nearest-neighbor algorithm error-corrected the raw reads and collapsed the reads into unique sequences, merging closely related sequences to remove PCR and sequencing errors. CDR3 sequences were aligned to IMGT reference sequences to assign V, D and J gene segments. Each retained sequence needed at least a six-nucleotide match to both a V gene segment and a J gene segment. Rearrangements were classified as productive when the CDR3 lacked stop codons and remained in frame with V and J, and all other rearrangements were classified as non-productive. Following IMGT convention, CDR3 was defined as the stretch from the second conserved V-encoded cysteine up to the conserved J-encoded phenylalanine. The earlier analysis of about 610 of the donors excluded any sequence lacking an unambiguous match to a single V gene segment. An earlier analysis of roughly 590 of the donors called V segments functional above 56.7% productive rearrangements and segregating when the between-donor standard deviation exceeded 5%. A statistical classification framework was built for diagnosing cytomegalovirus status from the catalog of TCR beta chain sequences. A later analysis assigned V and J genes by comparing TCR nucleotide sequences with IMGT/GENE-DB human TR gene sequences. The TCRdist pipeline was used in a later analysis to assign CDR3 sequences and most-parsimonious VDJ recombination scenarios. A later analysis defined each TCR beta chain by its CDR3 amino acid sequence plus V-gene family, and excluded reads lacking a unique V-gene family. To address suspected cross-contamination and a sequencing artifact, a later analysis removed a few hundred highly shared, low-generation-probability nucleotide sequences. In a later analysis, a clonal expansion index for each public chain was calculated from normalized within-repertoire ranks of inferred template counts. Generation probabilities in a later analysis came from a VDJ recombination model fitted to out-of-frame rearrangements, and those results were checked against IGoR. In a later analysis, hypergeometric tests were used to score TCR-TCR, TCR-HLA and TCR-CMV co-occurrence, with a repertoire-size bias correction applied to TCR pairs. In a later analysis, false discovery rates were estimated by permuting HLA or CMV assignments 20 times. In a later analysis, co-occurring TCRs were grouped with DBSCAN, and TCRdist sequence similarity was added when clustering was performed within HLA-allele-positive subsets. Co-occurrence clustering excluded repertoires with fewer than 30,000 or more than 120,000 public chains, plus five with anomalous nucleotide sharing. Not all clones reach the TCRdb copy of this immuneACCESS table, which keeps in-frame sequences only. Checked studies attribute under half of the gap to unresolved V genes and leave the rest unexplained. The DNA was the basis for D and trimming; V, J and clone size are from that table. This sample lists about 96,000 clones; roughly 80% were detected once. Together, the top ten hold 6.5% to 8% of the sample.

This sample is part of a study of cytomegalovirus exposure and HLA in healthy donors (dated by TCRdb to 2017 to 2019). Some background on the complete study: An earlier analysis of about 560 of the donors reported about 260 Gb of sequence data and approximately 120 million unique TCR beta sequences obtained from roughly 180 million T cells. Around 330 gigabases of sequencing data and around 85 million unique TCR sequences made up an early release that covered roughly 670 HLA-typed donors. Among the roughly 400 genotyped donors, approximately 76% belonged to the genetic ancestry cluster associated with self-reported Caucasian donors. The study aimed to test whether cataloging public T cell receptors could reveal signatures of past pathogen exposure. The study used immunosequencing to profile the T cell repertoires of hundreds of subjects and linked those repertoires to cytomegalovirus serostatus. Besides the first cohort of roughly 700 subjects, a separate validation cohort made up of 120 or so different subjects was used. To predict cytomegalovirus infection status, the study combined high-throughput TCR immunosequencing, statistical association of individual TCRs with disease status, and machine learning. To study patterns of TCR occurrence, a later analysis re-analyzed previously published TCR beta repertoires from several hundred donors and added high-resolution HLA genotyping. Rather than drawing on any new phenotypic data, the later analysis identified candidate immune exposures from TCR beta sequences and the way those sequences occurred across donors. In an earlier analysis of about 590 of the donors, high-throughput TCR beta sequencing was used to judge whether each TCR beta V gene segment behaved as functional or pseudogenic. Donor age, sex, ethnicity and CMV serostatus were compiled alongside the repertoire data. Genome-wide SNP genotypes for about 65% of the 666 donors were used in a later genetic analysis, which treated that subset as a discovery cohort. Every discovery cohort repertoire had been produced on one sequencing platform. Class I and class II HLA loci were covered by the typing at four-digit resolution. Typing coverage varied by locus: roughly 629-640 donors for A, B, C, DRB1 and DQB1; more than 500 for DQA1; over 600 for DPA1; around 490 for DPB1. Because of strong linkage in the cohort, a handful of DR-DQ haplotypes were treated as single units for association and clustering. Among about 400 genotyped donors of the cohort, an average of approximately 220,000 unique TCR beta nucleotide sequences was sequenced per donor, of which approximately 19% were non-productive.

The cohort consisted of some 670 healthy bone marrow donors. All cohort members were sampled while nominally healthy, although unrecorded immune exposures were likely present. The donor tested CMV seropositive, placing the donor among the roughly 300 seropositive members of the cohort. A peripheral blood sample was collected from each donor, and TCR beta sequencing was performed on peripheral blood mononuclear cells. The Qiagen DNeasy Blood Extraction Kit was used to extract genomic DNA from the blood cell samples. CDR1 and CDR2 were assigned from the germline V gene as LGHNA and YSLEER. Measured from the cysteine to the phenylalanine, the CDR3 is 16 residues long. The kept DNA is CDR3 alone, 48 bases in frame from the first base. Trimming removed 0 bases from V and 5 bases from J; the gene matches leave 7 bases unexplained. Overall study outcomes, separate from this receptor: In vitro tests confirmed that a few of the cytomegalovirus-associated TCR beta chains recognize cytomegalovirus antigens. A later genetic analysis reported fewer N-insertions in productive TCRs among donors in an Asian-associated ancestry cluster than the roughly 720-donor mean. Roughly uniform sequencing depth across donors was assumed in presence/absence analyses, although this assumption may not hold. When HLA alleles, especially DR and DQ, strongly co-occurred, attributing TCR associations to individual alleles was difficult. CMV serostatus was the only immune exposure information available for the cohort. The authors suggested that the approach could potentially be generalized to other disease states and immunological phenotypes. Some IMGT-functional V segments, including TRBV6-2 and TRBV6-3, could not be distinguished by the 87-base-pair reads and were therefore excluded. A further reported finding was that TCR beta sequences accurately predicted the HLA-A and HLA-B alleles for most subjects in the first cohort. Only TCR beta chains were sequenced in this cohort, and the absence of alpha or paired-chain data limited detectable features. Approximately 18 rarely observed V segments, including chromosome 9 orphons, were excluded from the earlier analysis of almost 600 of the donors because counts were too low. In a later analysis, around 17,000 TCR beta sequences were associated with specific HLA alleles at a false discovery rate of 0.05. In an earlier analysis of about 600 of the donors, most TCR beta V segments appeared in productive rearrangements about 87% or about 30% of the time, broadly matching IMGT annotations. Because HLA typing was unavailable for some donors at each locus, only the typed subset was used in association tests. A cluster of highly shared sequence variants was judged likely to be a technical artifact of the sequencing pipeline. The classifier was reported to diagnose cytomegalovirus status with high specificity and sensitivity in both the original cohort and the validation cohort. The study gave a list of around 170 TCR beta chains associated with cytomegalovirus. Several of the top co-occurrence clusters appeared to be linked to parvovirus B19, influenza, CMV and Epstein-Barr virus, according to a later analysis. An association between a missense DCLRE1C variant and V-gene and J-gene trimming of TCR beta chains was found in a later genetic analysis and replicated in an independent cohort. Across donors, most TCR sequences were observed very rarely, whereas some public TCRs were present in many individuals. In a later analysis, HLA-associated TCR beta chains were found to be more clonally expanded and to have lower generation probabilities than equally common non-associated chains. In a later analysis, the rate of TCR association differed among HLA loci, with DRB1 alleles having the most associated TCRs and HLA-C alleles having the fewest. Correlated functional status among segregating V segments might reflect linkage disequilibrium, but an unknown experimental factor could not be ruled out. In a later analysis, most CMV-associated TCR beta chains were found to appear HLA-restricted, with HLA associations seemingly driven largely by CMV exposure.

The receptor chain draws on TRBV4-3 and TRBJ2-3; a stretch of 8 junction bases matches TRBD2. The sequencing input was PBMCs. The clonotype comes from a man between 45 and 60 years old in good health and CMV-seropositive. The DNA is TGCGCCAGCAGCCAAGATCTAGGCGGGGGGCGAGATACGCAGTATTTT. It is translated as CASSQDLGGGRDTQYF.